A single sample is the source of the 32 T cell receptor beta chains below, sequenced in a study of CD8 T cells in Susac syndrome. With random hexamers, roughly 0.45 to 1 ug RNA was reverse transcribed. TCRdb reprocessed the immunoSEQ multiplex PCR reads with MiXCR, giving one entry per CDR3 protein. The table shows some 170,000 distinct CDR3 sequences, with roughly 94% occurring only once. The specimen was CD4+ T cells from PBMCs. These receptors were obtained from a human donor with multiple sclerosis.

CDR3 in DNA: TGTGCCACGGGACAGGGAGTAATCTATGGCTACACCTTC. Translating gives CATGQGVIYGYTF. The V call is TRBV6-5, the J call TRBJ1-2; 9 bases line up with TRBD1. CDR1 is MNHEY, CDR2 SVGAGI, per germline. The length of the CDR3 is 13 residues. The V gene end was trimmed by 10 bases and the J gene end by 4 bases; junction bases not matched to a gene: 7.

V gene TRBV4-3 combines with J gene TRBJ2-1; D remains ambiguous. Germline CDR1 is LGHNA and CDR2 is YSLEER. The CDR3 covers 17 residues. The germline V and J ends were trimmed by 1 base and 0 bases, with 13 bases remaining between them. In nucleotides, the CDR3 is TGCGCCAGCAGCCAAGTGGTGGGCCAGAGCTCCTACAATGAGCAGTTCTTC. It yields the protein CASSQVVGQSSYNEQFF.

The chain joins TRBV6-1 to TRBJ1-2; D is unresolved. CDR1 is MNHNS, CDR2 SASEGT, per germline. The CDR3 spans 11 residues. V was shortened by 6 bases and J by 8 bases, with 10 bases between the two germline ends. CDR3 sequence: CASRTLGGYTF. The CDR3 DNA follows: TGTGCCAGCAGAACACTGGGCGGCTACACCTTC.

The chain couples TRBV11-2 to TRBJ1-3, with no clear D. Per the germline V gene, CDR1 is SGHAT and CDR2 is FQNNGV. V lost 0 bases and J 9 bases, leaving 12 bases between the germline ends. This CDR3 is 14 amino acids long. CDR3 protein: CASSLDGGSRTIYF. The CDR3 DNA follows: TGTGCCAGCAGCTTAGACGGTGGGAGCCGCACCATATATTTT.

This chain uses TRBV23-1 with TRBJ1-4; D gene ambiguous. TRBV23-1 is reported as an ORF; its role is uncertain. V was trimmed by 3 bases and J by 1 base, leaving 18 bases between them. CDR3 size: 18 residues. CDR3 amino acids: CASSHRSGVGETNEKLFF. As DNA, the CDR3 is TGCGCCAGCAGTCATAGGAGCGGGGTGGGAGAAACTAATGAAAAACTGTTTTTT.

This sequence joins TRBV30 and TRBJ2-1; TRBD2 aligns across 8 bases. CDR1 and CDR2 from the germline V gene are GTSNPN and SVGIG (reference sequence). J lost 2 bases, V lost 7 bases, and 4 bases had no gene match. CDR3 size: 13 residues. The CDR3: CASSAGAYNEQFF. The CDR3 DNA reads as TGTGCCTCGTCAGCGGGGGCCTACAATGAGCAGTTCTTC.

The chain is built from TRBV5-6 and TRBJ1-5; 8 positions agree with TRBD1. Germline V gene sequence: CDR1 SGHDT, CDR2 YYEEEE. The CDR3 extends over 12 amino acids. The ends lost 4 bases at V and 13 bases at J; junction bases unmatched: 7. CDR3 bases: TGTGCCAGCAGCGGTGGGACAGGCGGGCAGCATTTT. This sequence encodes CASSGGTGGQHF.

The DNA for the CDR3 is TGTGCCAGCAGCTCGGGGGGGGGACAGTCCCCCTACGAGCAGTACTTC. Protein product: CASSSGGGQSPYEQYF. The chain joins TRBV7-3 to TRBJ2-7, with D perhaps TRBD2 (8 bases). CDR3 length equals 16 residues. Trimming left V 4 bases short and J 2 bases short, with 18 bases between. Germline lookup yields CDR1 SGHTA and CDR2 FQGTGA. The full variable domain, rest sourced from reference TRBV7-3 and TRBJ2-7, is GAGVSQTPSNKVTEKGKYVELRCDPISGHTALYWYRQSLGQGPEFLIYFQGTGAADDSGLPNDRFFAVRPEGSVSTLKIQRTERGDSAVYLCASSSGGGQSPYEQYFGPGTRLTVT.

This chain connects TRBV29-1 to TRBJ1-3, with D uncertain. This CDR3 is 16 amino acids long. Trimming shortened V by 4 bases and J by 1 base, and 17 bases separated the two germline ends. Looked up from germline, CDR1 is SQVTM and CDR2 is ANQGSEA. This CDR3 is CSVALAQPASGNTIYF. The CDR3, as DNA: TGCAGCGTTGCTTTGGCACAACCGGCATCTGGAAACACCATATATTTT.

The J gene is TRBJ2-4, the V gene TRBV10-3; either TRBD1 or TRBD2 may fit D (5 bases each). The V and J ends lost 6 bases and 6 bases respectively, with 15 bases between them. The length of the CDR3 is 14 residues. Per germline, CDR1 ENHRY and CDR2 SYGVKD. The CDR3 DNA sequence: TGTGCCATCAGATTTGGGGGAGAATCAAACATTCAGTACTTC. Translated, it gives CAIRFGGESNIQYF.

This chain joins TRBV4-1 and TRBJ2-3; possibly TRBD1 for D (5 bases). Germline CDR1 and CDR2: MGHRA and YSYEKL. With 1 base removed from V and 4 bases from J, the gap between germline ends came to 6 bases. The CDR3 runs 13 residues. In DNA form, the CDR3 reads TGCGCCAGCAGCCAAGCCAGGGCAGATACGCAGTATTTT. Its protein is CASSQARADTQYF.

The rearrangement links TRBV3-1 to TRBJ2-7; possible D gene TRBD1, 6 bases. CDR3 length: 15 amino acids. V was cut by 5 bases and J by 0 bases, with 14 bases left in between. CDR1 is LGHDT, CDR2 YNNKEL, per germline (reference sequence). CDR3 sequence reads: CASSDRDKSSYEQYF. The CDR3 coding sequence is TGTGCCAGCAGCGACCGGGACAAGAGCTCCTACGAGCAGTACTTC.

The chain couples TRBV4-1 to TRBJ2-2; the D is unclear. The germline CDR1 and CDR2 sequences are MGHRA and YSYEKL. This CDR3 comprises 13 residues. V was trimmed by 10 bases and J by 1 base, leaving 10 bases between them. The DNA of the CDR3 is TGCGCCACCATGGACGGGAACACCGGGGAGCTGTTTTTT. Translating gives CATMDGNTGELFF.

V usage is TRBV30 and J usage is TRBJ2-3; TRBD1 matches at 7 bases. This CDR3 is 13 amino acids long. V was pared by 3 bases and J by 5 bases, with 5 bases of the junction left unmatched. Germline V gene sequence: CDR1 GTSNPN, CDR2 SVGIG (reference sequence). The CDR3 bases are TGTGCCTGGAGAGGACAGGTTCAAGATACGCAGTATTTT. Translation: CAWRGQVQDTQYF.

The V call is TRBV9, the J call TRBJ1-1, with D uncertain. In germline, CDR1 is SGDLS, CDR2 YYNGEE. The CDR3 loop spans 13 amino acids. V dropped 6 bases and J dropped 2 bases, with 11 bases sitting between them. CDR3 amino acids: CASTVGVNTEAFF. CDR3 coding DNA: TGTGCCAGCACAGTTGGGGTTAACACTGAAGCTTTCTTT.

In the case of this clonotype: An end of the junction does not agree with germline; a read error may underlie this. V gene TRBV12-3 or TRBV12-4 combines with J gene TRBJ1-1; D gene uncertain. The CDR3 runs 14 residues. CDR3 amino acids: CASSLARLKTEAFF. The CDR3 DNA is TGTGCCAGCAGTTTAGCGCGGTTGAAGACTGAAGCTTTCTTT.

V usage is TRBV13 and J usage is TRBJ1-2; 7 positions match TRBD1. This CDR3 has 17 amino acids. Germline lookup yields CDR1 PRHDT and CDR2 FYEKMQ (reference sequence). The V gene end was trimmed by 10 bases and the J gene end by 4 bases; junction bases not matched to a gene: 21. CDR3 in DNA: TGTGCCACCAATCCTACCCCTCGACAGGGAAGAAGCTATGGCTACACCTTC. Protein sequence: CATNPTPRQGRSYGYTF.

The rearrangement joins TRBV6-5 to TRBJ2-3; no firm D call. CDR1 and CDR2 (germline): MNHEY, SVGAGI. CDR3 size: 13 residues. V lost 6 bases and J 6 bases, leaving 13 bases between the germline ends. CDR3 amino acids: CASSVYQRDTQYF. Written as DNA, the CDR3 is TGTGCCAGCAGCGTCTACCAACGGGATACGCAGTATTTT.

The gene calls are TRBV21-1 and TRBJ2-4; TRBD1 is the table's D call and was not checked against the DNA. TRBV21-1 has pseudogene status. The CDR3 is made up of 15 amino acids. As DNA, the CDR3 is TGTGCCAGCAGCAAAGTGGCGTCCTGTTATGACATTCAGTACTTC. Encoded protein: CASSKVASCYDIQYF.

The chain couples TRBV4-1 to TRBJ1-2; TRBD1 agrees at 9 bases. The ends lost 4 bases at V and 8 bases at J; junction bases unmatched: 11. The CDR3 sequence is 15 residues long. From germline, CDR1 is MGHRA and CDR2 YSYEKL. The CDR3 DNA follows: TGCGCCAGCAGCCTCCAAGGGGACAGGGATTTCGGCTACACCTTC. Protein: CASSLQGDRDFGYTF.

The CDR3 DNA reads TGCAGTGCTAGAGACATCGGAGAGTCAGAGACCCAGTACTTC. It yields the protein CSARDIGESETQYF. The genes are TRBV20-1 and TRBJ2-5; D call uncertain. The germline V gene has CDR1 DFQATT and CDR2 SNEGSKA (reference sequence). CDR3 length equals 14 residues. V was clipped by 0 bases and J by 4 bases, with 12 bases between them.

This clonotype was counted between two and nine times. The CDR3 DNA follows: TGCGCCAGCGGGATCCTTGGGGAGGACTATGGCTACACCTTC. Translation gives CASGILGEDYGYTF. The chain employs TRBV5-1 and TRBJ1-2; unclear D gene. Germline V gives CDR1 SGHRS, CDR2 YFSETQ. The length of the CDR3 is 14 residues. The V end lost 7 bases, the J end lost 3 bases, and 16 bases lay between the germline ends.

The chain uses TRBV6-2 or TRBV6-3 and TRBJ2-1; D ambiguous. The CDR3 has 13 residues. V shed 7 bases and J shed 3 bases, with 10 bases lying between them. Germline lookup yields CDR1 MNHEY and CDR2 SVGEGT. CDR3 protein: CASKVGGYNEQFF. The CDR3 coding sequence is TGTGCCAGCAAAGTGGGCGGCTACAATGAGCAGTTCTTC.

The chain combines TRBV5-6 with TRBJ1-2; D is unclear. Germline V lookup: CDR1 SGHDT, CDR2 YYEEEE. The CDR3 has 13 amino acids. The ends were cut back, 2 bases at V and 4 bases at J, with 9 bases in the middle. DNA of the CDR3: TGTGCCAGCAGCTTCGGGAACCCCTATGGCTACACCTTC. Translation: CASSFGNPYGYTF.

The sample holds a few counts of this clonotype. The chain combines TRBV3-1 with TRBJ2-3; D is unclear. The V gene's germline CDR1 is LGHDT and CDR2 YNNKEL (reference sequence). Deletions cut 4 bases from V and 0 bases from J, with 2 bases between. The length of the CDR3 is 12 residues. CDR3 amino acids: CASSRSTDTQYF. DNA of the CDR3: TGTGCCAGCAGCCGTAGCACAGATACGCAGTATTTT.

J is TRBJ2-1 and V is TRBV19; 14 bases line up with TRBD2. The CDR3 consists of 15 residues. The J segment lost 9 bases and the V segment lost 5 bases, leaving 6 bases of the junction unmatched. Germline V gene sequence: CDR1 LNHDA, CDR2 SQIVND (reference sequence). This CDR3 is CASSSLTSGRVEQFF. CDR3 in DNA: TGTGCCAGTAGTTCTTTGACTAGCGGGAGGGTTGAGCAGTTCTTC.

The chain is built from TRBV2 and TRBJ2-7; TRBD1 matches 7 bases. Germline V CDR1 and CDR2: SNHLY, FYNNEI. Germline trimming cut 4 bases from V and 2 bases from J; bases unmatched to any gene: 8. This CDR3 comprises 15 residues. The CDR3 nucleotides are TGTGCCAGCAGTGGGGACAGTTGGTCCACCTACGAGCAGTACTTC. Amino acids: CASSGDSWSTYEQYF.

To note about this clonotype: Because the CDR3's place on the DNA is in doubt, the DNA is left out and the CDR3 is given as listed by TCRdb. This rearrangement joins TRBV27 to TRBJ2-7. The CDR3 is 12 residues long, ends included. From germline, CDR1 is MNHEY and CDR2 SMNVEV (reference sequence). CDR3 residues: CASSTSGREQYF.

The V and J genes are TRBV7-9 and TRBJ2-7; TRBD1 agrees at 11 bases. There are 14 residues in the CDR3. The J segment lost 3 bases and the V segment lost 7 bases, leaving 5 bases of the junction unmatched. Germline assignment: CDR1 SEHNR and CDR2 FQNEAQ (reference sequence). The DNA for the CDR3 is TGTGCCAGCACTTTCGGGACAGGGGGCTACGAGCAGTACTTC. This codes for CASTFGTGGYEQYF.

This chain uses TRBV6-6 with TRBJ2-7; a weak D match, TRBD1 (5 bases). V gave up 2 bases and J gave up 3 bases, with 8 bases separating them. CDR1 is MNHNY, CDR2 SVGAGI, per germline (reference sequence). This CDR3 region has 13 residues. CDR3 amino acids: CASSYGRVYEQYF. The CDR3 nucleotides read TGTGCCAGCAGTTACGGCAGGGTCTACGAGCAGTACTTC.

This chain links TRBV28 with TRBJ2-7; 7 bases fit TRBD1. This CDR3 has 16 amino acids. J gave up 5 bases and V 5 bases, and 15 bases lay outside the gene matches. The germline gives CDR1 MDHEN, CDR2 SYDVKM. The CDR3 protein is CASSPYRGRGINEQYF. CDR3 DNA: TGTGCCAGCAGTCCTTATAGGGGCAGGGGGATCAACGAGCAGTACTTC.

This chain connects TRBV7-2 to TRBJ2-2, with TRBD2 identical over 10 bases. The CDR3 extends over 19 amino acids. In germline, CDR1 is SGHTA, CDR2 FQGNSA. The junction had 7 bases not matched to a gene; V was cut back by 0 bases and J by 0 bases. DNA of the CDR3: TGTGCCAGCAGCTTAGCGGCTAGCGGGAGCGACGCGAACACCGGGGAGCTGTTTTTT. This translates into CASSLAASGSDANTGELFF.